These T cell receptor beta chains were read from a single sample in a study of T cell responses to AZD1222 COVID-19 vaccine. Assay: immunoSEQ multiplex PCR; the TCRdb copy retains only in-frame clones and omits some. The sample consists of approximately 140,000 clones, around nine tenths of them appearing once. The material sequenced was peripheral blood, taken on day 0 of MenACWY control vaccination. These receptors were obtained from an adult in good health. The CDR3 runs from the conserved cysteine through the conserved F or W. The D gene is left open where the match is weak. Size is stated for part of the rows, as once, few or many counts, or as a class when the clone is expanded.

v_call: TRBV11-2; d_call: -; j_call: TRBJ1-6; clone_size: once; cdr3_nt: TGTGCCAGCAGCTTAGCCCCAGGGGTGAATTCACCCCTCCACTTT; cdr3_aa: CASSLAPGVNSPLHF
v_call: TRBV29-1; d_call: -; j_call: TRBJ2-7; clone_size: -; cdr3_nt: TGCAGCGTTGGCCAGGGCCCCCCTCCCCACGAGCAGTACTTC; cdr3_aa: CSVGQGPPPHEQYF
v_call: TRBV19; d_call: -; j_call: TRBJ1-2; clone_size: once; cdr3_nt: TGTGCCAGTAGTGACCTACGCCTAGGGCTCTTAAAAAACTATGGCTACACCTTC; cdr3_aa: CASSDLRLGLLKNYGYTF
v_call: TRBV27; d_call: -; j_call: TRBJ2-1; clone_size: once; cdr3_nt: TGTGCCAGCAGTCGATCGACCCTTAGCTCCTACAATGAGCAGTTCTTC; cdr3_aa: CASSRSTLSSYNEQFF
v_call: TRBV9; d_call: -; j_call: TRBJ1-6; clone_size: -; cdr3_nt: TGTGCCAGCAGCGTAACTCCCCTCGGGGACGATTCACCCCTCCACTTT; cdr3_aa: CASSVTPLGDDSPLHF
v_call: TRBV7-8; d_call: -; j_call: TRBJ2-2; clone_size: -; cdr3_nt: TGTGCCAGCAGCTTTGGGGGCAGCACCGGGGAGCTGTTTTTT; cdr3_aa: CASSFGGSTGELFF
v_call: TRBV14; d_call: TRBD1; j_call: TRBJ1-6; clone_size: -; cdr3_nt: TGTGCCAGCAGCCAACGAGGACCGGGACAGGGTCGTCCCCTCCACTTT; cdr3_aa: CASSQRGPGQGRPLHF
v_call: TRBV6-5; d_call: -; j_call: TRBJ1-4; clone_size: -; cdr3_nt: TGTGCCAGCAGTCCCAGTGGGCCTCCTAATGAAAAACTGTTTTTT; cdr3_aa: CASSPSGPPNEKLFF
v_call: TRBV3-1/TRBV3-2; d_call: -; j_call: TRBJ1-2; clone_size: -; cdr3_nt: TGTGCCAGCAGCCAAGAAGTGCTCGCCCCTAGGTTCACCTTC; cdr3_aa: CASSQEVLAPRFTF
v_call: TRBV7-9; d_call: -; j_call: TRBJ2-2; clone_size: -; cdr3_nt: TGTGCCAGCAGCTTATCGGGGGTATTCACCGGGGAGCTGTTTTTT; cdr3_aa: CASSLSGVFTGELFF
v_call: TRBV5-5; d_call: -; j_call: TRBJ1-4; clone_size: -; cdr3_nt: TGTGCCAGCAGCTTGGACGACCGAAGGACTCCCGAAAAACTGTTTTTT; cdr3_aa: CASSLDDRRTPEKLFF
v_call: TRBV2; d_call: -; j_call: TRBJ1-6; clone_size: -; cdr3_nt: TGTGCCAGCAGTTCATTCATCAGTTCACCCCTCCACTTT; cdr3_aa: CASSSFISSPLHF
v_call: TRBV7-3; d_call: -; j_call: TRBJ2-3; clone_size: once; cdr3_nt: TGTGCCAGCAGCCCGGGCACCACAGATACGCAGTATTTT; cdr3_aa: CASSPGTTDTQYF
v_call: TRBV28; d_call: -; j_call: TRBJ1-5; clone_size: -; cdr3_nt: TGTGCCAGCACCACCGTAATCAAGCCCCAGCATTTT; cdr3_aa: CASTTVIKPQHF
v_call: TRBV28; d_call: -; j_call: TRBJ1-2; clone_size: -; cdr3_nt: TGTGCCAGCAGTCACAGCCTCTATGGCTACACCTTC; cdr3_aa: CASSHSLYGYTF
v_call: TRBV20-1; d_call: TRBD1; j_call: TRBJ2-7; clone_size: -; cdr3_nt: TGCAGTGCTAGAGATTTCGACAGGGGGTACTTC; cdr3_aa: CSARDFDRGYF
v_call: TRBV5-1; d_call: -; j_call: TRBJ1-2; clone_size: -; cdr3_nt: TGCGCCAGCAGCTTTGTGGGGACTTCATTCTATGGCTACACCTTC; cdr3_aa: CASSFVGTSFYGYTF
v_call: TRBV28; d_call: TRBD1; j_call: TRBJ1-5; clone_size: few; cdr3_nt: TGTGCCAGCAGTCCTTACGCCGGGACAGAGATCCATCAGCCCCAGCATTTT; cdr3_aa: CASSPYAGTEIHQPQHF
v_call: TRBV4-2; d_call: -; j_call: TRBJ2-1; clone_size: -; cdr3_nt: TGTGCCAGCAGAGTGGGTCGGGGCCCGGGCCATCTTTACAATGAGCAGTTCTTC; cdr3_aa: CASRVGRGPGHLYNEQFF
v_call: TRBV5-6; d_call: TRBD1; j_call: TRBJ1-1; clone_size: -; cdr3_nt: TGTGCCAGCAGCCGACAGGGGAACACTGAAGCTTTCTTT; cdr3_aa: CASSRQGNTEAFF
v_call: TRBV19; d_call: TRBD2; j_call: TRBJ2-1; clone_size: -; cdr3_nt: TGTGCCAGTAGTACGGAGGGACGGTTCGGGGGGAGGCCGATAAGCTCCTACAATGAGCAGTTCTTC; cdr3_aa: CASSTEGRFGGRPISSYNEQFF
v_call: TRBV7-3; d_call: TRBD1; j_call: TRBJ1-1; clone_size: -; cdr3_nt: TGTGCCAGCAGCTTAAATCGTGGGGAGGGGGCGCCTTTTGAAGCTTTCTTT; cdr3_aa: CASSLNRGEGAPFEAFF
v_call: TRBV30; d_call: TRBD1; j_call: TRBJ1-6; clone_size: -; cdr3_nt: TGTGCCTGGGCCCTGGGACAGAATAATTCACCCCTCCACTTT; cdr3_aa: CAWALGQNNSPLHF
v_call: TRBV5-8; d_call: -; j_call: TRBJ1-1; clone_size: once; cdr3_nt: TGTGCCAGCAGCCCGCTGTTGAACACTGAAGCTTTCTTT; cdr3_aa: CASSPLLNTEAFF
v_call: TRBV5-1; d_call: TRBD2; j_call: TRBJ2-5; clone_size: -; cdr3_nt: TGCGCCAGCAGCTTTAGCGGGGGGATGCAAGAGACCCAGTACTTC; cdr3_aa: CASSFSGGMQETQYF
v_call: TRBV28; d_call: -; j_call: TRBJ1-6; clone_size: -; cdr3_nt: TGTGCCAGCAGTCTCCGGGGTCCGGAAAACTCACCCCTCCACTTT; cdr3_aa: CASSLRGPENSPLHF
v_call: TRBV29-1; d_call: TRBD1; j_call: TRBJ2-2; clone_size: -; cdr3_nt: TGCAGCGTGACCCGACAGGGAGAATGGGAGCTGTTTTTT; cdr3_aa: CSVTRQGEWELFF
v_call: TRBV5-1; d_call: TRBD1; j_call: TRBJ1-1; clone_size: -; cdr3_nt: TGCGCCAGCAGCACCAGACCCGGGACAGTGAACACTGAAGCTTTCTTT; cdr3_aa: CASSTRPGTVNTEAFF
v_call: TRBV18; d_call: -; j_call: TRBJ2-5; clone_size: -; cdr3_nt: TGTGCCAGCTCACCAAACCACCCTCAAGAGACCCAGTACTTC; cdr3_aa: CASSPNHPQETQYF
v_call: TRBV3-1/TRBV3-2; d_call: TRBD2; j_call: TRBJ2-7; clone_size: -; cdr3_nt: TGTGCCAGCAGCCCCAACCCAGCGGGACTTCTCCCCTACGAGCAGTACTTC; cdr3_aa: CASSPNPAGLLPYEQYF
v_call: TRBV7-9; d_call: -; j_call: TRBJ2-1; clone_size: -; cdr3_nt: TGTGCCAGCAGCTATAGAGGTCAGGACTACAATGAGCAGTTCTTC; cdr3_aa: CASSYRGQDYNEQFF
v_call: TRBV9; d_call: TRBD1; j_call: TRBJ2-1; clone_size: -; cdr3_nt: TGTGCCAGCAGCGTAGATACGAGGGGGCCCGCTGAGCAGTTCTTC; cdr3_aa: CASSVDTRGPAEQFF
v_call: TRBV7-3; d_call: TRBD2; j_call: TRBJ2-1; clone_size: -; cdr3_nt: TGTGCCAGCAGCAAGACTAGCGGCAACCTAGGGGAGCAGTTCTTC; cdr3_aa: CASSKTSGNLGEQFF
v_call: TRBV5-6; d_call: -; j_call: TRBJ1-6; clone_size: -; cdr3_nt: TGTGCCAGCAGCTTATTGCAGGCTCTGAATAATTCACCCCTCCACTTT; cdr3_aa: CASSLLQALNNSPLHF
v_call: TRBV6-2/TRBV6-3; d_call: TRBD1; j_call: TRBJ2-7; clone_size: -; cdr3_nt: TGTGCCAGCAGTTATTCCCAGGGGGCAAGGTACGAGCAGTACTTC; cdr3_aa: CASSYSQGARYEQYF
v_call: TRBV14; d_call: TRBD1; j_call: TRBJ2-2; clone_size: once; cdr3_nt: TGTGCCAGCAGCCGAGGGGGCGCCAACACCGGGGAGCTGTTTTTT; cdr3_aa: CASSRGGANTGELFF
v_call: TRBV30; d_call: TRBD1; j_call: TRBJ2-7; clone_size: -; cdr3_nt: TGTGCCTGGAGTCTGGGACAGTACGAGCAGTACTTC; cdr3_aa: CAWSLGQYEQYF
v_call: TRBV5-1; d_call: -; j_call: TRBJ2-2; clone_size: few; cdr3_nt: TGCGCCAGCAGCTTGGATACAGTAAACACCGGGGAGCTGTTTTTT; cdr3_aa: CASSLDTVNTGELFF
v_call: TRBV7-9; d_call: -; j_call: TRBJ1-1; clone_size: -; cdr3_nt: TGTGCCAGCAGCTTAGGGCGGGGAGAAACGAACACTGAAGCTTTCTTT; cdr3_aa: CASSLGRGETNTEAFF
v_call: TRBV27; d_call: TRBD1; j_call: TRBJ2-7; clone_size: -; cdr3_nt: TGTGCCAGCAGTTCATTCGGACAGGGGGCCGAGGAGCAGTACTTC; cdr3_aa: CASSSFGQGAEEQYF
v_call: TRBV6-5; d_call: -; j_call: TRBJ1-5; clone_size: -; cdr3_nt: TGTGCAGCAGGCCGCGGCCAGCCCCAGCATTTT; cdr3_aa: CAAGRGQPQHF
v_call: TRBV6-5; d_call: -; j_call: TRBJ2-1; clone_size: -; cdr3_nt: TGTGCCAGCAGTTACTCAGGACTCTGGGAGCAGTTCTTC; cdr3_aa: CASSYSGLWEQFF
v_call: TRBV5-1; d_call: TRBD1; j_call: TRBJ1-4; clone_size: -; cdr3_nt: TGCGCCAGCAGCCCGGCAGGGACAGGGCTTGAAAAACTGTTTTTT; cdr3_aa: CASSPAGTGLEKLFF
v_call: TRBV4-1; d_call: -; j_call: TRBJ1-1; clone_size: -; cdr3_nt: TGCGCCAGCAGCCAAGACATTGTACAGTACACTGAAGCTTTCTTT; cdr3_aa: CASSQDIVQYTEAFF
v_call: TRBV29-1; d_call: -; j_call: TRBJ1-1; clone_size: -; cdr3_nt: TGCAGCGTTCTTGTACAGGTCCTCATGAACACTGAAGCTTTCTTT; cdr3_aa: CSVLVQVLMNTEAFF
v_call: TRBV7-6; d_call: -; j_call: TRBJ2-2; clone_size: -; cdr3_nt: TGTGCCAGCAGCCACACCCGACTGGGGGACCCCGGGGAGCTGTTTTTT; cdr3_aa: CASSHTRLGDPGELFF
v_call: TRBV7-2; d_call: -; j_call: TRBJ2-7; clone_size: -; cdr3_nt: TGTGCCAGCAGTTCCAGCGGCCCCTACGAGCAGTACTTC; cdr3_aa: CASSSSGPYEQYF
v_call: TRBV4-1; d_call: TRBD1; j_call: TRBJ1-5; clone_size: -; cdr3_nt: TGCGCCAGCAGCTCGATTTCCGGGACAGGTTGGAATCAGCCCCAGCATTTT; cdr3_aa: CASSSISGTGWNQPQHF